The 29 T cell receptor beta chains in this list originate from one sample, sequenced in a study of cytomegalovirus exposure and HLA in healthy donors. Amplification used 60 Vbeta primers and 13 Jbeta primers. Sequencing was performed with immunoSEQ multiplex PCR; in TCRdb, only in-frame clones are kept and a portion is missing. The sample holds around 130,000 clones, more than 65% seen once. The sequenced sample consisted of PBMCs. These receptor sequences come from a young woman in good health and CMV-seropositive.

The chain couples TRBV9 to TRBJ1-6; D uncertain. The CDR3 runs to 14 residues. The germline V gene has CDR1 SGDLS and CDR2 YYNGEE. The V end was cut by 0 bases, the J end by 6 bases, with 7 bases between. The CDR3: CASSVAGFNSPLHF. CDR3 coding DNA: TGTGCCAGCAGCGTAGCAGGATTTAATTCACCCCTCCACTTT.

The rearrangement links TRBV29-1 to TRBJ1-1, with 7 bases matching TRBD1. Germline V CDR1 and CDR2: SQVTM, ANQGSEA. This CDR3 region has 14 residues. The V gene end was trimmed by 1 base and the J gene end by 6 bases; junction bases not matched to a gene: 8. The DNA of the CDR3 is TGCAGCGTTGAAGTCGAGGGGGACAGCTCTGAAGCTTTCTTT. It translates to CSVEVEGDSSEAFF.

The J gene is TRBJ2-7, the V gene TRBV6-1; TRBD2 might be the D (6 bases). The CDR3 contains 14 residues. Trimming left V 6 bases short and J 3 bases short, with 15 bases between. Germline V CDR1 and CDR2: MNHNS, SASEGT. The CDR3 nucleotides read TGTGCCAGCAGCTCATATCGGGGGATCTACGAGCAGTACTTC. Translation: CASSSYRGIYEQYF.

V gene TRBV5-1 combines with J gene TRBJ1-1; D is perhaps TRBD1 (6 bases). The V end lost 2 bases, the J end lost 6 bases, and 11 bases lay between the germline ends. This CDR3 comprises 13 residues. CDR1 and CDR2 from the germline V gene are SGHRS and YFSETQ. CDR3 DNA: TGCGCCAGCAGCTTCGGGACAAGGGCTGAAGCTTTCTTT. It codes for CASSFGTRAEAFF.

V and J are TRBV28 and TRBJ1-2, with D perhaps matching TRBD1 (5 bases). With 5 bases removed from V and 4 bases from J, the gap between germline ends came to 14 bases. Germline loops: CDR1 MDHEN, CDR2 SYDVKM. The CDR3 has 14 residues. The CDR3 here is CASSVNRQTYGYTF. For the CDR3, the DNA is TGTGCCAGCAGTGTGAATAGACAGACCTATGGCTACACCTTC.

The gene calls are TRBV7-9 and TRBJ2-3; possible D gene TRBD2, 6 bases. Trimming stripped 1 base from V and 0 bases from J, with 14 bases between. This CDR3 has 17 residues. Germline V gene lookup returns CDR1 SEHNR and CDR2 FQNEAQ (reference sequence). The CDR3 DNA reads TGTGCCAGCAGCTTAGGTGGGAGGTCCCTTAGCACAGATACGCAGTATTTT. This encodes CASSLGGRSLSTDTQYF.

The chain joins TRBV11-1 to TRBJ1-1; the match to TRBD1 covers 7 bases. Losses at the gene ends were 10 bases for V and 5 bases for J; bases not matched to a gene: 10. The V gene's germline CDR1 is SGHAT and CDR2 FQDESV (reference sequence). The CDR3 runs 13 residues. The CDR3 loop reads CAIADREETEAFF. The CDR3 coding sequence is TGTGCCATCGCCGACAGGGAGGAGACTGAAGCTTTCTTT.

Comment on this clone: Sequence at one end of the junction differs from germline and may be a read error. This chain connects TRBV7-9 to TRBJ1-6; D call uncertain. The CDR3 has 14 residues. Germline CDR1 reads SEHNR; CDR2 reads FQNEAQ (reference sequence). The chain's CDR3 is CSSSLEQYNSPLHF. DNA of the CDR3: TGTTCCAGCAGCTTAGAACAGTATAATTCACCCCTCCACTTT.

The gene calls are TRBV19 and TRBJ1-1, with TRBD1 identical over 11 bases. With V trimmed by 7 bases and J by 7 bases, 5 bases remained unmatched. The CDR3 totals 13 residues. Germline V gives CDR1 LNHDA, CDR2 SQIVND (reference sequence). The DNA for the CDR3 is TGTGCCAGTACCGCGGACAGGGGGCGTGAAGCTTTCTTT. Translation gives CASTADRGREAFF. Variable domain in full (rest from reference TRBV19 and TRBJ1-1): DGGITQSPKYLFRKEGQNVTLSCEQNLNHDAMYWYRQDPGQGLRLIYYSQIVNDFQKGDIAEGYSVSREKKESFPLTVTSAQKNPTAFYLCASTADRGREAFFGQGTRLTVV.

V gene TRBV11-3 combines with J gene TRBJ2-2; 11 bases fit TRBD2. Germline CDR1 SGHNT, CDR2 YENEEA. This CDR3 has 19 amino acids. After removal of 5 bases from V and 6 bases from J, the junction contained 17 bases not matched to a gene. CDR3 in amino acids: CASSPNLAGGQNRAGELFF. CDR3 sequence (DNA): TGTGCCAGCAGCCCAAATCTAGCGGGGGGACAAAATCGAGCCGGGGAGCTGTTTTTT.

In this sample, this clone turned up once. V is TRBV11-2 and J is TRBJ1-5; D might be TRBD1 (5 bases). Germline CDR1 is SGHAT and CDR2 is FQNNGV. The ends were cut back, 1 base at V and 4 bases at J, with 8 bases in the middle. The length of the CDR3 is 14 residues. In nucleotides, the CDR3 is TGTGCCAGCAGCTTAGTGGCAGGGAATCAGCCCCAGCATTTT. Amino acids: CASSLVAGNQPQHF.

Here the CDR3 reads CASSLGTGGADTQYF. Written as DNA, the CDR3 is TGCGCCAGCAGCTTGGGGACAGGAGGCGCAGATACGCAGTATTTT. The chain employs TRBV5-1 and TRBJ2-3; 7 bases line up with TRBD1. V was pared by 0 bases and J by 4 bases, with 5 bases of the junction left unmatched. Germline lookup yields CDR1 SGHRS and CDR2 YFSETQ. The CDR3 contains 15 residues. The whole variable domain, remainder taken from reference TRBV5-1 and TRBJ2-3, is KAGVTQTPRYLIKTRGQQVTLSCSPISGHRSVSWYQQTPGQGLQFLFEYFSETQRNKGNFPGRFSGRQFSNSRSEMNVSTLELGDSALYLCASSLGTGGADTQYFGPGTRLTVL.

Only one count was recorded for this clone. CDR3 protein: CASSEAGQGVDGYTF. CDR3 nucleotides: TGTGCCAGCAGTGAAGCGGGACAGGGGGTCGATGGCTACACCTTC. The chain couples TRBV2 to TRBJ1-2; 11 bases line up with TRBD1. Germline V gene lookup returns CDR1 SNHLY and CDR2 FYNNEI. The CDR3 is 15 residues long. Losses at the gene ends were 0 bases for V and 6 bases for J; bases not matched to a gene: 3.

The chain recombines TRBV5-1 with TRBJ2-7; 8 bases are shared with TRBD1. V trimming: 4 bases; J trimming: 7 bases; junction bases outside the gene matches: 13. The CDR3 totals 15 residues. Germline V gene sequence: CDR1 SGHRS, CDR2 YFSETQ. The CDR3 region is CASSLTGTGHEEQYF. DNA of the CDR3: TGCGCCAGCAGCCTGACCGGGACAGGCCATGAGGAGCAGTACTTC.

The chain couples TRBV19 to TRBJ2-4; D perhaps matches TRBD2 (5 bases). The CDR3 spans 15 residues. V lost 1 base to trimming and J lost 0 bases, with 7 bases between them. The V gene's germline CDR1 is LNHDA and CDR2 SQIVND (reference sequence). The CDR3 loop reads CASSIAAVAKNIQYF. CDR3 nucleotides: TGTGCCAGTAGTATAGCAGCGGTAGCCAAAAACATTCAGTACTTC.

The chain joins TRBV5-8 to TRBJ2-7; D is unresolved. This CDR3 comprises 14 residues. V was cut by 6 bases and J by 2 bases, with 15 bases left in between. Germline CDR1 reads SGHTS; CDR2 reads YDEGEE. CDR3 amino acids: CASTQPTATYEQYF. The CDR3 DNA is TGTGCCAGCACTCAACCGACTGCTACCTACGAGCAGTACTTC.

This clone was seen once. The DNA of the CDR3 is TGTGCCAGCAGCTCAAAAGCTACGAGCGGGGTCCTCAGCGAGCAGTTCTTC. This codes for CASSSKATSGVLSEQFF. V gene TRBV7-7 combines with J gene TRBJ2-1; 7 positions agree with TRBD2. V lost 4 bases, J lost 10 bases, and 19 bases stayed unmatched. Germline V gives CDR1 SSHAT, CDR2 FNYEAQ (reference sequence). This CDR3 is 17 amino acids long. Full variable domain (remainder filled in from reference TRBV7-7 and TRBJ2-1): GAGVSQSPRYKVTKRGQDVTLRCDPISSHATLYWYQQALGQGPEFLTYFNYEAQPDKSGLPSDRFSAERPEGSISTLTIQRTEQRDSAMYRCASSSKATSGVLSEQFFGPGTRLTVL.

The chain is built from TRBV29-1 and TRBJ1-1; D may be TRBD1 (6 bases). V dropped 6 bases and J dropped 0 bases, with 14 bases sitting between them. The CDR3 consists of 14 residues. CDR1 and CDR2 (germline): SQVTM, ANQGSEA. The CDR3 reads CSVHTGSMNTEAFF. The CDR3 DNA reads as TGCAGCGTCCACACAGGGAGCATGAACACTGAAGCTTTCTTT.

Here the CDR3 reads CASSLGSTGDGQYF. In DNA form, the CDR3 reads TGTGCCAGCAGCTTAGGTTCAACAGGGGACGGTCAGTACTTC. The chain is built from TRBV11-2 and TRBJ2-4, with TRBD1 matching 7 bases. Germline-derived CDR1 and CDR2 are SGHAT and FQNNGV. The CDR3 is 14 residues long. Unmatched junction bases numbered 9, after V lost 1 base and J lost 12 bases.

This clone was recorded a few times. The chain combines TRBV6-6 with TRBJ1-2; D not resolved. CDR3 length: 13 residues. Trimming left V 2 bases short and J 4 bases short, with 8 bases between. Germline CDR1 reads MNHNY; CDR2 reads SVGAGI (reference sequence). CDR3 DNA: TGTGCCAGCAGTTACCGCCAGTCCTATGGCTACACCTTC. Encoded protein: CASSYRQSYGYTF.

J is TRBJ2-7 and V is TRBV7-2; 9 bases fit TRBD1. Germline CDR1 reads SGHTA; CDR2 reads FQGNSA. With V trimmed by 5 bases and J by 5 bases, 10 bases remained unmatched. The CDR3 has 15 amino acids. The CDR3 sequence: CASSGSGTGFHEQYF. CDR3 DNA sequence: TGTGCCAGCAGCGGTAGTGGGACAGGGTTCCACGAGCAGTACTTC.

This chain connects TRBV30 to TRBJ2-6; D is undetermined. The CDR3 runs to 14 residues. Trimming removed 2 bases at V and 3 bases at J, with 8 bases between. The V gene's germline CDR1 is GTSNPN and CDR2 SVGIG (reference sequence). The CDR3 here is CAWSNGVGANVLTF. The CDR3 DNA reads TGTGCCTGGAGTAACGGTGTTGGGGCCAACGTCCTGACTTTC.

J is TRBJ2-2 and V is TRBV27; 12 nucleotides line up with TRBD2. Germline V CDR1 and CDR2: MNHEY, SMNVEV (reference sequence). The V and J ends lost 6 bases and 3 bases, in that order; junction bases with no gene match: 2. This CDR3 has 15 amino acids. CDR3 coding DNA: TGTGCCAGCAGGACTAGCGGGGGTTACACCGGGGAGCTGTTTTTT. Amino acids: CASRTSGGYTGELFF.

CDR3 sequence: CASSHQTGGDKTQYF. For the CDR3, the DNA is TGTGCCAGCAGCCACCAGACTGGCGGGGATAAGACCCAGTACTTC. V usage is TRBV5-4 and J usage is TRBJ2-5; TRBD2 might be the D (6 bases). Germline CDR1 is SGHNT and CDR2 is YYREEE (reference sequence). V was clipped by 4 bases and J by 6 bases, with 19 bases between them. This CDR3 is built from 15 residues.

The chain recombines TRBV5-1 with TRBJ1-6; no reliable D call. The V end lost 5 bases, the J end lost 9 bases, and 15 bases lay between the germline ends. The germline CDR1 and CDR2 sequences are SGHRS and YFSETQ. The CDR3 is made up of 14 amino acids. The CDR3 protein is CASSPGEVGSPLHF. The CDR3 DNA reads as TGCGCCAGCAGTCCCGGGGAGGTCGGTTCACCCCTCCACTTT.

CDR3 DNA sequence: TGCAGCGTTGGTTTACAGCTGAACAATGAGCAGTTCTTC. The encoded protein is CSVGLQLNNEQFF. The chain couples TRBV29-1 to TRBJ2-1; D gene unclear. This CDR3 spans 13 amino acids. CDR1 is SQVTM, CDR2 ANQGSEA, per germline. The V end lost 4 bases, the J end lost 5 bases, and 12 bases lay between the germline ends.

The chain joins TRBV6-1 to TRBJ1-2; 10 bases map to TRBD1. This CDR3 has 15 amino acids. The ends lost 4 bases at V and 0 bases at J; junction bases unmatched: 2. Looked up from germline, CDR1 is MNHNS and CDR2 is SASEGT. The CDR3 protein is CASSVGQGPNYGYTF. CDR3 DNA: TGTGCCAGCAGTGTGGGACAGGGGCCTAACTATGGCTACACCTTC.

This clone appeared a single time. The DNA is left out, because the CDR3 cannot be placed on it with certainty; the CDR3 is given as TCRdb lists it. The chain recombines TRBV12-2 with TRBJ1-5. TRBV12-2 is flagged as a pseudogene. Ends included, the CDR3 has 17 residues. CDR3 protein: CASRYFGIGTGHQPQHF.

The count of this clone is one. The rearrangement links TRBV4-1 to TRBJ1-6; TRBD1 might be the D (6 bases). Deletions cut 1 base from V and 9 bases from J, with 19 bases between. Germline V gives CDR1 MGHRA, CDR2 YSYEKL. The CDR3 is 17 amino acids. The CDR3 sequence: CASSQVLGDIISSPLHF. CDR3 DNA sequence: TGCGCCAGCAGCCAAGTTTTGGGGGACATAATAAGTTCACCCCTCCACTTT.